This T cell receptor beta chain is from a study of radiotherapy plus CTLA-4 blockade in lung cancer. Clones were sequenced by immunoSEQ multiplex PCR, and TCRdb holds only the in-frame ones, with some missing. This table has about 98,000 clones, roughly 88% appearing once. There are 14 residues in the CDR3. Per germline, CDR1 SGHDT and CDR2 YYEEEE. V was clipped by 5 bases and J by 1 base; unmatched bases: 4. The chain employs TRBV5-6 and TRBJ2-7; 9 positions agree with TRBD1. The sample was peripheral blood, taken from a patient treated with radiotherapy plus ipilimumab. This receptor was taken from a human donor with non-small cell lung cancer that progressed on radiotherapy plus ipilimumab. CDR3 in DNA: TGTGCCAGCAGGGGGACAGGGAGATCCTACGAGCAGTACTTC. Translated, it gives CASRGTGRSYEQYF. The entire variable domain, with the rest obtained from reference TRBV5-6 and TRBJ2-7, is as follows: DAGVTQSPTHLIKTRGQQVTLRCSPKSGHDTVSWYQQALGQGPQFIFQYYEEEERQRGNFPDRFSGHQFPNYSSELNVNALLLGDSALYLCASRGTGRSYEQYFGPGTRLTVT.